The 3 T cell receptor beta chains below all came from one sample that was sequenced in a study of Tregs in tolerant kidney transplant recipients. Profiling relied on immunoSEQ multiplex PCR, and the TCRdb table lists in-frame clones only, not all of them. The repertoire consists of about 81,000 clones, with roughly 90% occurring once and the leading ten covering 1.5% to 2%. Mixed chimerism was transient after nonmyeloablative marrow transplants from related graft donors. Sequenced material: CD4+ T cells from blood (PBMCs), taken 24 months after the transplant. Receptor source: a human patient who received a combined kidney and bone marrow transplant. The graft donor may have given rise to some T cells.

This clone was recorded once. This chain connects TRBV5-1 to TRBJ1-4, with D tentatively TRBD1 (6 bases). Germline CDR1 SGHRS, CDR2 YFSETQ. CDR3 size: 16 residues. Trimming cost V 4 bases and J 0 bases, with 13 bases left between them. The chain's CDR3 is CASSRKEGATNEKLFF. CDR3 DNA: TGCGCCAGCAGCCGCAAAGAGGGGGCAACTAATGAAAAACTGTTTTTT.

The chain carries TRBV6-1 and TRBJ1-1; possibly TRBD1 for D (5 bases). With 6 bases removed from V and 7 bases from J, the gap between germline ends came to 15 bases. CDR1 is MNHNS and CDR2 is SASEGT in the germline V gene. The CDR3 consists of 13 residues. CDR3 DNA sequence: TGTGCCAGCAGAGGAAGACAGATGATTGAAGCTTTCTTT. It is translated as CASRGRQMIEAFF.

V and J are TRBV6-5 and TRBJ1-3; 9 nucleotides match TRBD1. The CDR3 runs 16 residues. The germline gives CDR1 MNHEY, CDR2 SVGAGI. With 2 bases clipped from V and 2 bases from J, the junction kept 4 bases outside the gene matches. CDR3 sequence (DNA): TGTGCCAGCAGTTACCGGAGGACAGGGGCTGGAAACACCATATATTTT. Residues: CASSYRRTGAGNTIYF.